These T cell receptor beta chains were read from a single sample in a study of blood T cells in healthy people across ages. Using its own MiXCR run on the 5' RACE reads, TCRdb lists one record per CDR3 protein. This sample has 800,000 to 1,000,000 distinct CDR3 sequences, with around 46% found just once. Sequencing was performed on blood. These receptors all stem from a man aged 25 to 45 in good health. The CDR3 runs from the conserved cysteine through the conserved F or W.

v_call cdr3_aa
TRBV20-1 CSVAGTFNEQYF
TRBV20-1 CSARDIRSSYEQYF
TRBV6-6 CASSAIGDEQFF
TRBV24-1 CATSEPLSAETQYF
TRBV28 CASSPSYNSPLHF
TRBV4-2 CASGQAGRDTQYF
TRBV20-1 CSVPSRNGYTF
TRBV28 CASSFGSGGQYNEQFF
TRBV6-5 CASSMGGYANTGELFF
TRBV6-6 CASSYRVYEQYF
TRBV2 CASSERDRGLTGYGYTF
TRBV18 CSSSPQQGDQETQYF
TRBV15 CATSRRTPSFGEQYF
TRBV2 CASSERPPYNREGDEQFF
TRBV7-2 CASSLAGQGNTDTQYF
TRBV9 CASSAEGVWGPTNEKLFF
TRBV3-1 CASSQAGRSGQQPQHF
TRBV20-1 CSAASDHTDTQYF
TRBV10-3 CAISGTAGGSYNEQFF
TRBV4-1 CASSLLRVEKLFF
TRBV10-3 CAIFKDGESKKLFF
TRBV4-1 CASSQDWSGMGQETQYF
TRBV4-3 CASSPGQGAIWRTYNEQFF
TRBV28 CASRLAGAQETQYF
TRBV25-1 CASSWAGGTETQYF
TRBV20-1 CSARAPSGGPRTDTQYF
TRBV7-9 CASSLDGQPYGYTF
TRBV20-1 CSAIKSEGGSSQETQFF
TRBV29-1 CSVESAADQTQYF
TRBV29-1 CSVVQGANGYTF
TRBV4-2 CASSQVSQPGPYEQYF
TRBV5-6 CASSQTRLTTPGHGQYF
TRBV19 CASSTGNWKVRGYGYTF
TRBV5-1 CASSLGILGDQPQHF
TRBV11-2 CASSAPGTGLETQYF
TRBV6-5 CASSYAGDGANVLTF
TRBV10-3 CATRGEWWYGYTF
TRBV7-3 CASSIRQGQQETQYF
TRBV6-5 CASSQDRGHYNEQFF
TRBV24-1 CATSDSTRRTDTQYF
TRBV25-1 CASSLLLAGVSSGYNEQYF
TRBV6-5 CASSTGYSYEQYF
TRBV28 CASRVGDRENGYTF
TRBV4-2 CASSHYSAGGEETQYF
TRBV7-6 CASSLMRDRPTNTEAFF
TRBV4-1 CASSQLLATGDYGYTF
TRBV7-2 CASSLGRVGARSPLHF
TRBV28 CASSLISGSSYNEQYF
TRBV3-1 CASSQEKPRSYGYTF
TRBV28 CASSGTGRPYEQYF
TRBV3-1 CASSQATGFTDTQYF
TRBV29-1 CSVGMGNTEAFF
TRBV20-1 CSAPPLAGIRETQYF
TRBV2 CASTRAGPDNSPLHF
TRBV4-1 CASSQSNRATEAFF
TRBV7-9 CASSLDLRTNEQFF
TRBV5-6 CASSSMLSTDTQYF
TRBV4-3 CASSQDRSVGSEAFF